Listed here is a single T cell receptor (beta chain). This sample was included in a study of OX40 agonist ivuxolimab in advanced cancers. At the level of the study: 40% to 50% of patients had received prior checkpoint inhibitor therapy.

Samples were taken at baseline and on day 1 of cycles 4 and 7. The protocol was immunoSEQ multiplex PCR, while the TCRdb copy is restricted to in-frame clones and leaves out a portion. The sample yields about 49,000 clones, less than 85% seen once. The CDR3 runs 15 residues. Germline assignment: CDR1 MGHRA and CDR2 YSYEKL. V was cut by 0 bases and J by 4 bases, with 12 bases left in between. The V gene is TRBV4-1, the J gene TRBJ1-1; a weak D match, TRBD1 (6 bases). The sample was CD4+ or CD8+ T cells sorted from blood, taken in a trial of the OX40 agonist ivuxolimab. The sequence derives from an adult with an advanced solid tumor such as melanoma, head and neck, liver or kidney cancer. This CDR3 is CASSQEDSSGTEAFF. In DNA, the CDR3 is TGCGCCAGCAGCCAAGAGGACAGCTCGGGCACTGAAGCTTTCTTT.